The 15 T cell receptor beta chains listed next were all sequenced from one sample in a study of T cell responses to AZD1222 COVID-19 vaccine. Sequenced by immunoSEQ multiplex PCR; TCRdb stores in-frame clones only, minus some. The sample lists 120,000 or so clones, 92% occurring once. The sample here was peripheral blood, taken on day 0 of AZD1222 vaccination. The receptors here all came from an adult in good health.

The chain recombines TRBV6-6 with TRBJ1-1; D not certain. With 5 bases removed from V and 5 bases from J, the gap between germline ends came to 15 bases. The CDR3 extends over 14 amino acids. Per germline, CDR1 MNHNY and CDR2 SVGAGI (reference sequence). The CDR3 DNA is TGTGCCAGCAGTGCCTCCAGCCTGGGGACTGAAGCTTTCTTT. Translated: CASSASSLGTEAFF.

This rearrangement joins TRBV6-5 to TRBJ1-2; D uncertain. The V end was cut by 7 bases, the J end by 0 bases, with 15 bases between. The CDR3 contains 15 residues. CDR1 is MNHEY, CDR2 SVGAGI, per germline. The CDR3 DNA reads TGTGCCAGCAAGTCGGGGTTCGGCTCTAACTATGGCTACACCTTC. Translating gives CASKSGFGSNYGYTF.

The chain employs TRBV11-3 and TRBJ2-4; D is undetermined. The CDR3 sequence is 15 residues long. Trimming stripped 3 bases from V and 0 bases from J, with 9 bases between. The germline V gene has CDR1 SGHNT and CDR2 YENEEA. The CDR3 coding sequence is TGTGCCAGCAGCTTCTCGGGTCTAGCCAAAAACATTCAGTACTTC. Amino acid sequence: CASSFSGLAKNIQYF.

The J gene is TRBJ2-2, the V gene TRBV2; 10 bases are a match to TRBD1. The CDR3 length is 14 residues. Germline V gene data show CDR1 as SNHLY and CDR2 as FYNNEI. With V trimmed by 7 bases and J by 5 bases, 4 bases remained unmatched. CDR3 DNA: TGTGCCAGCAAGGGACAGGGGTGGACCGGGGAGCTGTTTTTT. It yields the protein CASKGQGWTGELFF.

V is TRBV20-1 and J is TRBJ1-4; no firm D call. CDR1 and CDR2 from the germline V gene are DFQATT and SNEGSKA (reference sequence). The CDR3 is 11 amino acids. V lost 3 bases and J lost 7, with 6 bases in between. CDR3 amino acids: CSASVPEKLFF. The CDR3, as DNA: TGCAGTGCTAGTGTCCCTGAAAAACTGTTTTTT.

V gene TRBV2 combines with J gene TRBJ1-2; tentatively, D is TRBD1 (5 bases). There are 12 residues in the CDR3. Germline V gene lookup returns CDR1 SNHLY and CDR2 FYNNEI. Trimming stripped 8 bases from V and 8 bases from J, with 15 bases between. The CDR3, as DNA: TGTGCCAGCTATATGGTCAGGGTGGGCTACACCTTC. This translates into CASYMVRVGYTF.

This sequence joins TRBV18 and TRBJ2-7; 9 bases agree with TRBD1. The CDR3 sequence is 15 residues long. V was clipped by 6 bases and J by 3 bases; unmatched bases: 9. From germline, CDR1 is KGHSH and CDR2 LQKENI. The CDR3 sequence is CASSPGTGIFYEQYV. CDR3 nucleotides: TGTGCCAGCTCCCCCGGGACAGGGATCTTCTACGAGCAGTACGTC.

This clone came up once. The rearrangement links TRBV5-4 to TRBJ2-6, with D uncertain. Per germline, CDR1 SGHNT and CDR2 YYREEE (reference sequence). This CDR3 is built from 15 residues. The V end was cut by 4 bases, the J end by 0 bases, with 8 bases between. CDR3 protein: CASSRTNSGANVLTF. In DNA, the CDR3 is TGTGCCAGCAGCCGGACCAACTCTGGGGCCAACGTCCTGACTTTC.

The rearrangement links TRBV27 to TRBJ2-1; no reliable D call. Germline CDR1 MNHEY, CDR2 SMNVEV (reference sequence). The length of the CDR3 is 17 residues. Trimming stripped 2 bases from V and 4 bases from J, with 18 bases between. The CDR3: CASSLSAEWIGYNEQFF. DNA for the CDR3: TGTGCCAGCAGTTTAAGCGCGGAGTGGATAGGGTACAATGAGCAGTTCTTC.

This chain uses TRBV7-2 with TRBJ2-4, with D maybe TRBD1 (6 bases). The V end lost 1 base, the J end lost 7 bases, and 11 bases lay between the germline ends. In germline, CDR1 is SGHTA, CDR2 FQGNSA. CDR3 length: 14 amino acids. The CDR3 DNA follows: TGTGCCAGCAGCTTAGGGCCAGGGGAGAACATTCAGTACTTC. Its protein product is CASSLGPGENIQYF.

This rearrangement joins TRBV5-4 to TRBJ2-5, with 9 bases aligning to TRBD2. The germline V gene has CDR1 SGHNT and CDR2 YYREEE (reference sequence). With V trimmed by 0 bases and J by 5 bases, 11 bases remained unmatched. This CDR3 is 17 amino acids long. CDR3 in DNA: TGTGCCAGCAGCTTGGACCCTCTAGCGGGGAGAGGGGAGACCCAGTACTTC. Encoded protein: CASSLDPLAGRGETQYF. The whole variable domain, remainder taken from reference TRBV5-4 and TRBJ2-5, is ETGVTQSPTHLIKTRGQQVTLRCSSQSGHNTVSWYQQALGQGPQFIFQYYREEENGRGNFPPRFSGLQFPNYSSELNVNALELDDSALYLCASSLDPLAGRGETQYFGPGTRLLVL.

The chain combines TRBV14 with TRBJ2-5; the D is unclear. This CDR3 has 13 amino acids. Trimming stripped 1 base from V and 5 bases from J, with 8 bases between. Germline V gene lookup returns CDR1 SGHDN and CDR2 FVKESK. The CDR3 region has the DNA TGTGCCAGCAGCCAAGTGTGGGCTGAGACCCAGTACTTC. The encoded protein is CASSQVWAETQYF.

This chain links TRBV5-1 with TRBJ2-3; 9 nucleotides match TRBD2. This CDR3 has 16 amino acids. The trim removed 3 bases at V and 4 bases at J, leaving 9 bases unmatched. Germline V gene sequence: CDR1 SGHRS, CDR2 YFSETQ. CDR3: CASSYIWTSDPDTQYF. The DNA of the CDR3 is TGCGCCAGCAGCTATATATGGACTAGCGACCCAGATACGCAGTATTTT.

V usage is TRBV27 and J usage is TRBJ2-5, with no clear D. Germline V CDR1 and CDR2: MNHEY, SMNVEV (reference sequence). Trimming took 2 bases from V and 4 from J, leaving 14 bases between them. The length of the CDR3 is 15 residues. The CDR3 bases are TGTGCCAGCAGTTTAAATTGGGGTCTTGTAGAGACCCAGTACTTC. Its protein is CASSLNWGLVETQYF.

The chain carries TRBV12-1 and TRBJ1-5; the table's D call of TRBD1 was not tested on the DNA. TRBV12-1 is termed a pseudogene. CDR3 length: 15 amino acids. The CDR3 loop is CASSSWLAGLQPQHF. CDR3 coding DNA: TGTGCCAGCAGCTCTTGGTTGGCAGGGCTTCAGCCCCAGCATTTT.